The subject of this entry is one T cell receptor beta chain. What antigen it recognizes has not been identified. Per-nucleotide qualities are absent, and no much larger clonotype sits a single base away. The entry originates in a study of OX40 agonist ivuxolimab in advanced cancers. Concerning the study at large: Ivuxolimab was a fully human IgG2 agonistic monoclonal antibody targeting the costimulatory receptor OX40 (CD134). Intravenous ivuxolimab was administered to patients every 2 weeks at six dose levels: 0.01, 0.1, 0.3, 1.5, 3 and 10 mg/kg. Of the roughly 50 dose-escalation patients, hepatocellular carcinoma was present in about 20, melanoma in around 15, renal cell carcinoma in 9 and head and neck cancer in 9. A male proportion of 70% to 90% and a mean age of 60 years, ranging from 23 to 79, were recorded for the dose-escalation cohort. Patients were allowed to have had prior anti-PD-1, anti-PD-L1 or anti-CTLA-4 therapy, and 40% to 45% of the dose-escalation patients had previously received checkpoint inhibitors. Partial responses occurred in three dose-escalation patients: two with cutaneous melanoma and one with hepatocellular carcinoma. Peripheral TCRbeta sequencing aimed to test whether ivuxolimab altered TCR sequence diversity and caused clonal T-cell expansion. The paper describes the monotherapy dose-escalation part (N = 52 patients) of the phase I trial of ivuxolimab.

The trial excluded patients who had a history of autoimmune disease or who were on systemic immunosuppression. Peripheral blood for TCR sequencing was collected from all dose cohorts at baseline, on cycle 4 day 1, and on cycle 7 day 1. Samples were obtained from an open-label, multicenter, first-in-human phase I dose-escalation trial of ivuxolimab. Adults with locally advanced or metastatic head and neck squamous cell, hepatocellular, melanoma or renal cell carcinoma were enrolled in the trial. Before TCR sequencing, CD4+ T cells and CD8+ T cells were sorted from peripheral blood as separate populations. Genomic DNA was extracted from sorted cells for sequencing of the TCRbeta CDR3 region. The immunoSEQ Assay was used for sequencing of TCRbeta CDR3 regions. The table was pulled from immuneACCESS by TCRdb, which kept in-frame rearrangements only. Such tables lose some clones; where checked, under half of the loss comes from unresolved V genes, and the rest has no known cause. The sample table lists approximately 70,000 clones, roughly 84% of them with a count of one. 0.27% of the sample is taken by the ten largest.

V ends up 4 bases short and J 3 bases short, with an unmatched junction base count of 10. Taken from the germline V gene, the CDR1 and CDR2 loops are SGHVS and FQNEAQ. Its CDR3 holds 16 amino acids, cysteine through phenylalanine. Only the CDR3 DNA is retained, 48 bases long and in frame from the first base. Beyond this particular receptor, the publication reports: The antigen specificity of the clonally expanded peripheral T cells was not determined. On average, CD8+ T cells showed more expanded clones than CD4+ T cells after ivuxolimab. At doses from 0.1 to 3.0 mg/kg, clonal expansion was seen in both CD4+ and CD8+ blood T cells between baseline and week 6. In the 0.1-3.0 mg/kg groups, partial responders were among the patients with the lowest normalized peripheral clonal expansion, particularly in CD8+ T cells. Low levels of normalized T-cell clonal expansion were also seen in some patients who did not respond.

The sample was CD4+ or CD8+ T cells sorted from blood, taken in a trial of the OX40 agonist ivuxolimab. This receptor was identified in an adult with an advanced solid tumor such as melanoma, head and neck, liver or kidney cancer. The chain was built from TRBV7-8 and TRBJ2-7; 9 of the junction bases match TRBD1. The CDR3 in this case is CASSSKLGQGDYEQYF. The nucleotide sequence is TGTGCCAGCAGCTCAAAGTTGGGACAGGGAGACTACGAGCAGTACTTC.